This T cell receptor (beta chain) was recorded in a study of T cell changes during pregnancy in multiple sclerosis (dated by TCRdb to between 2018 and 2021). Turning to the overall study: The study looked at changes in the T cell repertoire across pregnancy in women with multiple sclerosis.

The library came from the immunoSEQ multiplex PCR assay. The table comes from immuneACCESS by way of TCRdb, which keeps in-frame sequences with V and J called. Part of the clones is missing from these tables; in studies checked, under half for an unresolved V gene and the rest for unknown reasons. This sample comprises approximately 32,000 clones, over 85% of them detected only once. 5.1% of the sample is taken by the ten largest. Including the terminal cysteine and phenylalanine, the CDR3 comprises 11 residues. Only the CDR3 part of the read is kept: 33 bases, read in frame from the first base. V is shortened by 9 bases, J by 3 bases, and the region joining them spans 9 bases. CDR1 ENHRY and CDR2 SYGVKD were looked up in the germline V gene. Worth noting for this clone: Its antigen target is currently unknown. No base qualities exist here, and no much larger clone lies one base off it.

This sequence uses TRBV10-3 and TRBJ2-7; TRBD2 is a weak D gene call, 6 bases matching. The source is a female donor with multiple sclerosis, enrolled in a pregnancy study. The sample consisted of CD8+ T cells from peripheral blood mononuclear cells, taken in the first trimester of pregnancy. The DNA sequence is TGTGCCATAGGGACTGGCTACGAGCAGTACTTC. Its protein is CAIGTGYEQYF.